A selection of T cell receptor beta chains follows, all from one sample in a study of CD8 T cells in ankylosing spondylitis. Using its own MiXCR run on the 5' RACE reads, TCRdb lists one record per CDR3 protein. The data show just over 300,000 distinct CDR3 sequences, less than 25% seen once. The sequenced sample was blood, either unsorted or a sorted T cell fraction (not recorded which). The receptors shown here come from a female donor with ankylosing spondylitis or in good health (not recorded which). The conserved cysteine and the conserved F or W are not part of the CDR3 here. The size field is filled for only some rows; it gives once, few, many or a size class.

J: TRBJ2-7
size: .
V: TRBV12-3/TRBV12-4
CDR3: ASSLGQGTNYEQY

J: TRBJ2-7
size: .
V: TRBV15
CDR3: ATSRVTTGNYEQY

J: TRBJ2-2
size: few
V: TRBV7-3
CDR3: ASSLTVTGELF

J: TRBJ2-1
size: many
V: TRBV27
CDR3: ASSPRGGQGRLSGN

J: TRBJ1-1
size: few
V: TRBV7-9
CDR3: ASSLDQGGTEAF

J: TRBJ2-1
size: few
V: TRBV5-1
CDR3: ASSLLLASNNEQF

J: TRBJ2-5
size: .
V: TRBV19
CDR3: ASSMGETQY

J: TRBJ2-7
size: .
V: TRBV6-1
CDR3: ASSQTGGNEQY

J: TRBJ2-3
size: .
V: TRBV28
CDR3: ASAFARDGLGDTQY

J: TRBJ1-2
size: .
V: TRBV7-2
CDR3: ASSFGVENYGYT

J: TRBJ2-2
size: .
V: TRBV9
CDR3: ASSVRVATNTGELF

J: TRBJ1-1
size: .
V: TRBV7-2
CDR3: ASSYKLGLSSAEAF

J: TRBJ2-3
size: .
V: TRBV7-9
CDR3: ASSRTSGQGDTQY

J: TRBJ2-7
size: .
V: TRBV5-6
CDR3: ASSLSRGGLYEQY

J: TRBJ2-5
size: once
V: TRBV20-1
CDR3: SVPLRPGQGETQY

J: TRBJ1-2
size: .
V: TRBV6-6
CDR3: ASARGLVYGYT

J: TRBJ1-1
size: few
V: TRBV10-2
CDR3: ASIMGGTEAF

J: TRBJ2-5
size: few
V: TRBV11-2
CDR3: ASATIRETQY

J: TRBJ1-2
size: few
V: TRBV20-1
CDR3: SAPGETPGGGYT

J: TRBJ1-2
size: .
V: TRBV19
CDR3: ASSSPNYGYT

J: TRBJ2-5
size: .
V: TRBV20-1
CDR3: SARALAGGGVQEETQY

J: TRBJ1-1
size: few
V: TRBV7-9
CDR3: ASSREGPVMNTEAF

J: TRBJ2-2
size: .
V: TRBV10-3
CDR3: AISLEPGTSNTGELF

J: TRBJ2-2
size: .
V: TRBV2
CDR3: ASRSDRQNTGELF

J: TRBJ2-5
size: .
V: TRBV6-1
CDR3: ASRRSPPTETQY

J: TRBJ1-5
size: .
V: TRBV2
CDR3: ASSEGGEEQPQH

J: TRBJ1-4
size: once
V: TRBV6-1
CDR3: ASRPLGRGAEKLF

J: TRBJ2-2
size: few
V: TRBV20-1
CDR3: SALDREVTGELF

J: TRBJ2-3
size: many
V: TRBV11-2
CDR3: ASSPTRTDPDTQY

J: TRBJ2-5
size: few
V: TRBV29-1
CDR3: SVRGDRWETQY

J: TRBJ2-1
size: .
V: TRBV11-2
CDR3: ASSLVRGGSEQF

J: TRBJ2-1
size: few
V: TRBV11-2
CDR3: ASSSTSVPSGQF

J: TRBJ1-1
size: many
V: TRBV20-1
CDR3: SPSDGVNTEAF

J: TRBJ2-1
size: .
V: TRBV20-1
CDR3: SARKSADNEQF

J: TRBJ1-5
size: .
V: TRBV19
CDR3: ASSRTTGNQPQH

J: TRBJ2-7
size: .
V: TRBV18
CDR3: ASSPVRGPTYYEQY

J: TRBJ2-1
size: .
V: TRBV25-1
CDR3: ASSSGWEQF

J: TRBJ2-6
size: .
V: TRBV20-1
CDR3: SATGSSGANVLT

J: TRBJ1-2
size: many
V: TRBV10-3
CDR3: AIREDLVGGYT

J: TRBJ2-2
size: .
V: TRBV3-1
CDR3: TFSFALTGGVGNTGELF

J: TRBJ2-7
size: .
V: TRBV5-1
CDR3: ASSLDVAGGPGEQY

J: TRBJ2-6
size: few
V: TRBV6-2/TRBV6-3
CDR3: ASTRAISITQSSGANVLT

J: TRBJ2-1
size: few
V: TRBV12-5
CDR3: ASGLPLGNEQF

J: TRBJ2-7
size: .
V: TRBV9
CDR3: ASSSGGGRGSYEQY

J: TRBJ2-7
size: few
V: TRBV7-2
CDR3: ASSLVQGAHEQY

J: TRBJ2-3
size: many
V: TRBV29-1
CDR3: SVEGRYTDTQY

J: TRBJ2-7
size: few
V: TRBV10-3
CDR3: AISDPRAGSYEQY

J: TRBJ1-2
size: many
V: TRBV29-1
CDR3: SVEQDGYT